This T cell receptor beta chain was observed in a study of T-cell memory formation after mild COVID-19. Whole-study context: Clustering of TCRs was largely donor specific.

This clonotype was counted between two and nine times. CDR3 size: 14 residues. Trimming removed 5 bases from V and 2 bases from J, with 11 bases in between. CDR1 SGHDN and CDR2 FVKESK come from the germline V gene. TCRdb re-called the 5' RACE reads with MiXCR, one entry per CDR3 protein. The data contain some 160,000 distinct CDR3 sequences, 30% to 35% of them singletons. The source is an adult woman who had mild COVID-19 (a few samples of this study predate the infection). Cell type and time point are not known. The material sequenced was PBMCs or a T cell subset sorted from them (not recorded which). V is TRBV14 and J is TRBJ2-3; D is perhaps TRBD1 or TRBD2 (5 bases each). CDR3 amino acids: CASSGRDHTDTQYF. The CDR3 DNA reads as TGTGCCAGCAGCGGCCGGGACCACACAGATACGCAGTATTTT.